This T cell receptor beta chain derives from a study of T cell changes during pregnancy in multiple sclerosis. This clone came up once. Unmatched junction bases numbered 14, after V lost 6 bases and J lost 0 bases. The CDR3 consists of 17 residues. The V gene's germline CDR1 is SQVTM and CDR2 ANQGSEA. Here immunoSEQ multiplex PCR was the method, and the copy in TCRdb shows in-frame clones only, minus some. The profile shows about 60,000 clones, 92% of them singletons. Sequences were derived from peripheral blood, sampled in the first trimester of pregnancy. V and J are TRBV29-1 and TRBJ2-1, with 7 bases fitting TRBD1. The origin of this receptor is a female donor with multiple sclerosis, enrolled in a pregnancy study. The DNA for the CDR3 is TGCAGCGTGATCCGGGACAGTAGTTCAAGCTCCTACAATGAGCAGTTCTTC. Protein product: CSVIRDSSSSSYNEQFF.